A single sample gave rise to the 23 T cell receptor beta chains below, sequenced in a study of blood T cells in healthy people across ages. Together with a sample-barcoded 5' primer, a J-beta primer mix was included in a second PCR lasting about 6 to 11 cycles. TCRdb used MiXCR to reprocess the 5' RACE reads, holding one entry per CDR3 protein. Of 800,000 to 900,000 distinct CDR3 sequences in the sample, approximately 59% are singletons; the top ten hold around a quarter. The specimen was blood. These receptors all come from a man in his thirties or forties in good health.

The V and J genes are TRBV7-2 and TRBJ2-7; 7 bases align to TRBD1. The CDR3 loop spans 19 amino acids. Germline loops: CDR1 SGHTA, CDR2 FQGNSA. Germline trimming cut 2 bases from V and 2 bases from J; bases unmatched to any gene: 18. In DNA, the CDR3 is TGTGCCAGCAGCTTAATTTCGAGTTCAGGGGGATACTTTACCTACGAGCAGTACTTC. This sequence encodes CASSLISSSGGYFTYEQYF.

The V and J genes are TRBV20-1 and TRBJ2-5, with 11 bases that match TRBD2. The J segment lost 0 bases and the V segment lost 3 bases, leaving 3 bases of the junction unmatched. The CDR3 has 15 residues. The V gene's germline CDR1 is DFQATT and CDR2 SNEGSKA (reference sequence). The CDR3 sequence: CSASEGLADQETQYF. In DNA form, the CDR3 reads TGCAGTGCTAGTGAGGGACTAGCGGACCAAGAGACCCAGTACTTC.

This rearrangement joins TRBV2 to TRBJ2-5; unclear D gene. Near its end, the DNA agrees better with TRBJ2-7, so the J call may be wrong. CDR1 and CDR2 from the germline V gene are SNHLY and FYNNEI. The CDR3 totals 11 residues. The CDR3 loop is CASLTLNEQYF. The CDR3 DNA reads TGTGCCAGCCTAACCTTGAACGAGCAGTACTTC.

This clonotype was counted once. The chain carries TRBV30 and TRBJ1-5, with D perhaps TRBD1 (5 bases). CDR1 and CDR2 (germline): GTSNPN, SVGIG (reference sequence). This CDR3 spans 14 amino acids. Trimming left V 2 bases short and J 3 bases short, with 11 bases between. The CDR3 loop is CAWSKGTINQPQHF. The CDR3 coding sequence is TGTGCCTGGAGTAAAGGGACTATCAATCAGCCCCAGCATTTT.

V and J are TRBV5-1 and TRBJ1-6; unclear D gene. Germline V lookup: CDR1 SGHRS, CDR2 YFSETQ. The CDR3 has 16 residues. The V end lost 6 bases, the J end lost 0 bases, and 13 bases lay between the germline ends. The CDR3 bases are TGCGCCAGCAAGTTTGCGGAATTCTCCTATAATTCACCCCTCCACTTT. This translates into CASKFAEFSYNSPLHF.

The V and J genes are TRBV6-6 and TRBJ2-3; 9 nucleotides line up with TRBD2. V shed 5 bases, J shed 1 base, and the junction held 7 bases outside the gene matches. The CDR3 totals 16 residues. The germline V gene has CDR1 MNHNY and CDR2 SVGAGI (reference sequence). The CDR3 here is CASSQTSGQGTDTQYF. Here the CDR3 DNA reads TGTGCCAGCAGTCAAACTAGCGGGCAAGGCACAGATACGCAGTATTTT.

The chain combines TRBV28 with TRBJ2-7, with 12 positions matching TRBD1. Per germline, CDR1 MDHEN and CDR2 SYDVKM. J was trimmed by 3 bases and V by 8 bases; bases with no gene match: 11. The CDR3 loop spans 16 amino acids. The CDR3 region has the DNA TGTGCCAGCGGCGATGCGGGACAGGGGGCTATCTACGAGCAGTACTTC. This translates into CASGDAGQGAIYEQYF.

This clonotype was counted between two and nine times. V gene TRBV29-1 combines with J gene TRBJ1-2; 8 positions agree with TRBD1. V was pared by 4 bases and J by 3 bases, with 1 base of the junction left unmatched. CDR3 size: 12 residues. Germline-derived CDR1 and CDR2 are SQVTM and ANQGSEA. The chain's CDR3 is CSVGGQDYGYTF. The CDR3 DNA sequence: TGCAGCGTTGGGGGACAGGACTATGGCTACACCTTC.

This clonotype turned up a few times. This chain links TRBV11-2 with TRBJ2-3; 8 positions match TRBD2. This CDR3 is built from 15 residues. J lost 2 bases, V lost 1 base, and 2 bases had no gene match. Germline CDR1 reads SGHAT; CDR2 reads FQNNGV. The CDR3, as DNA: TGTGCCAGCAGCTTAGGCGGGGGGTTCACAGATACGCAGTATTTT. Amino acids: CASSLGGGFTDTQYF.

The chain employs TRBV7-9 and TRBJ1-2, with TRBD1 matching over 11 bases. The CDR3 contains 15 residues. Germline loops: CDR1 SEHNR, CDR2 FQNEAQ (reference sequence). Losses at the gene ends were 1 base for V and 7 bases for J; bases not matched to a gene: 5. CDR3 sequence (DNA): TGTGCCAGCAGCTTAGGACTGGACAGGGGGCCTGGCTACACCTTC. Translated: CASSLGLDRGPGYTF.

The chain recombines TRBV30 with TRBJ1-2; perhaps TRBD1 as D (6 bases). Germline lookup yields CDR1 GTSNPN and CDR2 SVGIG (reference sequence). This CDR3 is 14 amino acids long. The V gene lost 0 bases and the J gene lost 8 bases, with 16 bases spanning the gap. The CDR3 DNA follows: TGTGCCTGGAGTGTACAGGGAGTATTTGCCGGCTACACCTTC. This translates into CAWSVQGVFAGYTF.

The chain uses TRBV3-1 and TRBJ1-1; D might be TRBD1 (5 bases). This CDR3 comprises 17 residues. Germline V gene data show CDR1 as LGHDT and CDR2 as YNNKEL (reference sequence). Trimming pared 2 bases from V and 0 bases from J, leaving 16 bases between. CDR3 sequence reads: CASSQPGVGGLNTEAFF. DNA of the CDR3: TGTGCCAGCAGCCAACCGGGGGTGGGCGGACTGAACACTGAAGCTTTCTTT.

This clonotype has a handful of counts. V gene TRBV2 combines with J gene TRBJ2-1; D is unresolved. CDR1 is SNHLY and CDR2 is FYNNEI in the germline V gene. Trimming stripped 4 bases from V and 5 bases from J, with 9 bases between. The CDR3 sequence is 13 residues long. The CDR3 DNA is TGTGCCAGCAGTGGGCCGGGCGACAATGAGCAGTTCTTC. It translates to CASSGPGDNEQFF.

The V and J genes are TRBV6-2 or TRBV6-3 and TRBJ2-7; D ambiguous. Trimming removed 2 bases from V and 4 bases from J, with 12 bases in between. The length of the CDR3 is 14 residues. Germline lookup yields CDR1 MNHEY and CDR2 SVGEGT. The CDR3 region is CASSYPQRRYEQYF. The DNA of the CDR3 is TGTGCCAGCAGTTACCCGCAGAGAAGGTACGAGCAGTACTTC.

This clonotype has more than one count but fewer than ten. V is TRBV9 and J is TRBJ2-7, with no clear D. V was shortened by 4 bases and J by 1 base, with 15 bases between the two germline ends. The germline gives CDR1 SGDLS, CDR2 YYNGEE. This CDR3 is 15 amino acids long. CDR3 DNA: TGTGCCAGCAGCAAGGGCTTCTTGAAGTCCTACGAGCAGTACTTC. This translates into CASSKGFLKSYEQYF. Full variable domain (outside the CDR3, taken from reference TRBV9 and TRBJ2-7): DSGVTQTPKHLITATGQRVTLRCSPRSGDLSVYWYQQSLDQGLQFLIQYYNGEERAKGNILERFSAQQFPDLHSELNLSSLELGDSALYFCASSKGFLKSYEQYFGPGTRLTVT.

This chain's CDR3 is CASRKSGPNEQFF. The CDR3 bases are TGTGCCAGCAGGAAGAGTGGCCCTAATGAGCAGTTCTTC. V is TRBV27 and J is TRBJ2-1; unclear D gene. The CDR3 loop spans 13 amino acids. Trimming removed 6 bases at V and 7 bases at J, with 13 bases between. The germline V gene has CDR1 MNHEY and CDR2 SMNVEV (reference sequence).

The V and J genes are TRBV6-2 or TRBV6-3 and TRBJ2-7; D is ambiguous. The DNA end is a closer match to TRBJ2-5, so the J assignment may be wrong. CDR3 length: 14 amino acids. The germline V gene has CDR1 MNHEY and CDR2 SVGEGT. CDR3 nucleotide sequence: TGTGCCAGCAGTTATTTAAGGCGGCGAGAGACCCAGTACTTC. Translated, it gives CASSYLRRRETQYF.

The chain has TRBV7-2 and TRBJ2-3, with D unresolved. The CDR3 length is 16 residues. V was trimmed by 1 base and J by 3 bases, leaving 14 bases between them. CDR1 is SGHTA and CDR2 is FQGNSA in the germline V gene. The CDR3 sequence: CASSLGQAPGTDTQYF. DNA for the CDR3: TGTGCCAGCAGCTTAGGGCAGGCCCCCGGAACAGATACGCAGTATTTT. Filled out from reference TRBV7-2 and TRBJ2-3, the complete variable domain reads GAGVSQSPSNKVTEKGKDVELRCDPISGHTALYWYRQSLGQGLEFLIYFQGNSAPDKSGLPSDRFSAERTGGSVSTLTIQRTQQEDSAVYLCASSLGQAPGTDTQYFGPGTRLTVL.

The chain combines TRBV4-2 with TRBJ1-1, with a tentative D call TRBD1 (5 bases). Germline V gives CDR1 LGHNA, CDR2 YNFKEQ. The ends were cut back, 5 bases at V and 1 base at J, with 11 bases in the middle. This CDR3 spans 14 amino acids. CDR3 region: CASSDQGWNTEAFF. CDR3 bases: TGTGCCAGCAGCGACCAGGGCTGGAACACTGAAGCTTTCTTT.

This clonotype was seen just once. The genes are TRBV7-2 and TRBJ1-2, with D uncertain. This CDR3 is 16 amino acids long. The germline CDR1 and CDR2 sequences are SGHTA and FQGNSA. V lost 5 bases and J 0 bases, leaving 16 bases between the germline ends. CDR3: CASSPSGYPANYGYTF. For the CDR3, the DNA is TGTGCCAGCAGCCCCTCAGGCTACCCCGCTAACTATGGCTACACCTTC.

The chain links TRBV4-2 to TRBJ2-1; unclear D gene. The CDR3 totals 14 residues. The germline V and J ends were trimmed by 0 bases and 12 bases, with 15 bases remaining between them. In germline, CDR1 is LGHNA, CDR2 YNFKEQ. Here the CDR3 reads CASSQESTPPRQFF. CDR3 bases: TGTGCCAGCAGCCAAGAATCTACGCCCCCCAGGCAGTTCTTC.

The J gene is TRBJ2-3, the V gene TRBV28, with 14 bases that match TRBD2. J lost 4 bases, V lost 5 bases, and 5 bases had no gene match. This CDR3 has 16 amino acids. The germline V gene encodes CDR1 MDHEN and CDR2 SYDVKM. The CDR3 loop reads CASSGGLAGVADTQYF. CDR3 DNA: TGTGCCAGCAGTGGGGGACTAGCGGGGGTAGCAGATACGCAGTATTTT.

J is TRBJ2-1 and V is TRBV4-2; TRBD2 aligns across 10 bases. The CDR3 is made up of 16 amino acids. Germline V gives CDR1 LGHNA, CDR2 YNFKEQ. V shed 0 bases, J shed 6 bases, and the junction held 5 bases outside the gene matches. CDR3 in DNA: TGTGCCAGCAGCCAAGAAGCAGCGGGGGGGCCCAATGAGCAGTTCTTC. Amino acids: CASSQEAAGGPNEQFF.